This section outlines one T cell receptor (beta chain) sequence together with its context. Its antigen is undetermined. The sample originates from a study of memory CD4+ T cells and cytomegalovirus serostatus. Whole-study context: Healthy Belgian adult donors included under ten CMV-positive and some 24 CMV-negative people. Points from the study as a whole: About 40% of the roughly 160 known CMV-associated TCRbeta sequences appeared in CD4+ memory.

Sequencing used immunoSEQ multiplex PCR; TCRdb keeps in-frame clones, though not all of them. The sample records approximately 41,000 clones, approximately 80% being singletons. Germline V gives CDR1 SGHDN, CDR2 FVKESK. V was pared by 8 bases and J by 3 bases, with 9 bases of the junction left unmatched. This CDR3 has 14 amino acids. The sort gate was single viable CD3+CD4+CD8-CD45RO+ cells for memory CD4+ T cells. Serostatus was set by detecting CMV pp150, pp28, p38, p52 IgG. The TCR originated in an adult in good health and CMV-seronegative. The sequencing sample was made of memory CD4+ T cells from blood. V is TRBV14 and J is TRBJ2-7, with 8 bases lining up with TRBD2. CDR3 loop: CASGTSGGIYEQYF. DNA for the CDR3: TGTGCCAGCGGAACTAGCGGAGGGATCTACGAGCAGTACTTC.